Sequencing of this T cell receptor beta chain was carried out in a study of T cells in Graves' hyperthyroidism and ophthalmopathy. Across the whole study: Blood was drawn when the patient was first diagnosed and still untreated. Study-wide findings and caveats: Blood also contained most expanded thyroid clonotypes above 0.001. Ophthalmopathy was separated from stable hyperthyroidism by a 13 V-J model.

TCR beta CDR3 sequences were amplified from RNA transcripts. TCR CDR3 underwent first-round RT-PCR with the HTBI primer set. One entry per CDR3 protein results from TCRdb running MiXCR on the multiplex PCR reads. The sample consists of a few hundred thousand distinct CDR3 sequences, roughly 14% of them appearing once. Per germline, CDR1 MDHEN and CDR2 SYDVKM. V was trimmed by 11 bases and J by 11 bases, leaving 22 bases between them. This CDR3 has 13 residues. This clonotype was detected once. Its antigen is still unknown. This may arise from a read error, as a much more abundant clone is one base away.

The chain is built from TRBV28 and TRBJ1-5; TRBD1 is a possible D gene (6 bases). Specimen: blood. The clonotype comes from a young woman with Graves' hyperthyroidism that later progressed to Graves' ophthalmopathy. The CDR3 coding sequence is TGTGCCTGCACCACACCACCCCAGGGGACCCAGCATTTT. The encoded protein is CACTTPPQGTQHF.